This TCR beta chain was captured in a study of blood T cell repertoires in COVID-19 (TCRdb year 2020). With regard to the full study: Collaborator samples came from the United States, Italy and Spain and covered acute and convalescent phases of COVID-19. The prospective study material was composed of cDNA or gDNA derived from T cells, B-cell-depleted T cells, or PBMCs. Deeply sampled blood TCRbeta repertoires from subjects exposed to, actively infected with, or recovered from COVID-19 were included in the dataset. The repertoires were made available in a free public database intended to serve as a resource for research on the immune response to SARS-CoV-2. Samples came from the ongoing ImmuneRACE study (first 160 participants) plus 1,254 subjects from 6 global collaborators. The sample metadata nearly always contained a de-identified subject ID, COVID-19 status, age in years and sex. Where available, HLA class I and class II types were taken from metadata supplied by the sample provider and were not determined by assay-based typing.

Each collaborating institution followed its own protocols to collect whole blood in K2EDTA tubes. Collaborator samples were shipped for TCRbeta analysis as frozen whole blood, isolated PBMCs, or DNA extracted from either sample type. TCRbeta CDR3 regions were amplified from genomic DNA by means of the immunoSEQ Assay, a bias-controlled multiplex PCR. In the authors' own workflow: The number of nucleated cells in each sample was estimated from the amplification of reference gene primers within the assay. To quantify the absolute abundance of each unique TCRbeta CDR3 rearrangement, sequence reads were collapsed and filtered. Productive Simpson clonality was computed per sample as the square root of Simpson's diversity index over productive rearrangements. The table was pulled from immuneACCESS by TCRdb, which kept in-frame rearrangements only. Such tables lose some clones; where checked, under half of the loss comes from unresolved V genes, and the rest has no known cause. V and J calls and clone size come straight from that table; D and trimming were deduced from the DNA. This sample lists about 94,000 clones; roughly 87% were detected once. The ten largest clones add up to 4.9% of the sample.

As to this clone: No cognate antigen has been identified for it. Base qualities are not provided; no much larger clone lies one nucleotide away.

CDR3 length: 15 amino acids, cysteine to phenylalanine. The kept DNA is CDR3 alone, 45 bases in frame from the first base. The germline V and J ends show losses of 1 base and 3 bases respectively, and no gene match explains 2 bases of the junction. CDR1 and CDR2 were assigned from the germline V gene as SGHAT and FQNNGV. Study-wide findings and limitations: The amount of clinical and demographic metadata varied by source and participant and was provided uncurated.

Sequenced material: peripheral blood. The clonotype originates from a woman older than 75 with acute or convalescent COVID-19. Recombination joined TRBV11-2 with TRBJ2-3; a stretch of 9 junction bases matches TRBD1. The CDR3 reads CASSLGDRVTDTQYF. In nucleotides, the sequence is TGTGCCAGCAGCTTAGGGGACAGGGTTACAGATACGCAGTATTTT.